This TCR beta chain was documented in a study of CD8 T cells in Susac syndrome. Healthy donors formed controls matched for age and sex. TEMRA cells were FACS-enriched and CD8+ and CD4+ T cells negatively isolated. An amount of RNA that ranged from roughly 0.5 to 1 ug was reverse transcribed with random hexamers. TCRdb itself ran the immunoSEQ multiplex PCR reads through MiXCR, one entry per CDR3 protein. The sample holds some 200,000 distinct CDR3 sequences; about 94% are singletons and the top ten take 0.1%. What was sequenced was CD4+ T cells from PBMCs. The TCR sequence derives from a human donor in good health.

The CDR3 region is CSARDKELGTSGRALFF. In nucleotides, the CDR3 is TGCAGTGCTAGAGATAAGGAGTTAGGGACTAGCGGGAGGGCCTTGTTCTTC. The gene calls are TRBV20-1 and TRBJ2-1; 16 nucleotides line up with TRBD2. The CDR3 contains 17 residues. Germline CDR1 DFQATT, CDR2 SNEGSKA (reference sequence). V dropped 0 bases and J dropped 15; count of bases not matched to a gene: 14.